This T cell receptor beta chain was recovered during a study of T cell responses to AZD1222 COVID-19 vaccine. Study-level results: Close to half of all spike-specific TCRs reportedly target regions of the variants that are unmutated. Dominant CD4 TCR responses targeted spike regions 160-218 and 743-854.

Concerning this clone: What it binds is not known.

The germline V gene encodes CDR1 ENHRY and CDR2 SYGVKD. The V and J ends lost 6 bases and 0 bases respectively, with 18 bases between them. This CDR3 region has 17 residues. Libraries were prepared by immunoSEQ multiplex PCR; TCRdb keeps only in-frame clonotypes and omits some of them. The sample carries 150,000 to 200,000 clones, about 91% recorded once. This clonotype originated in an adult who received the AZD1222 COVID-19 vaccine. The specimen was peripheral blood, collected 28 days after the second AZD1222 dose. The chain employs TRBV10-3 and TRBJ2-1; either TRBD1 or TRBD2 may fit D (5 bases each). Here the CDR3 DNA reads TGTGCCATCAGCTCTAGAGGGGCCTTAAGCTCCTACAATGAGCAGTTCTTC. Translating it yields CAISSRGALSSYNEQFF.